One sample yielded the 19 T cell receptor beta chains listed below, sequenced in a study of response to subunit inactivated influenza vaccine. MiXCR, run by TCRdb on the RT-PCR reads, gives a single entry per CDR3 protein. The table records hundreds of thousands of distinct CDR3 sequences, more than 15% of them present only once. Sequencing was performed on PBMCs from blood, taken about 11 days after vaccination. These TCRs come from a man between 45 and 60 years old who received an inactivated influenza vaccine.

The chain couples TRBV27 to TRBJ1-2, with TRBD1 matching 8 bases. The ends lost 3 bases at V and 8 bases at J; junction bases unmatched: 5. Germline values: CDR1 MNHEY, CDR2 SMNVEV (reference sequence). This CDR3 has 13 residues. CDR3 in amino acids: CASSFDRGRGYTF. The CDR3 coding sequence is TGTGCCAGCAGTTTCGACAGGGGAAGAGGCTACACCTTC.

In DNA form, the CDR3 reads TGTGCCAGCAGCCCGGAGGGGTACTATGGCTACACCTTC. This sequence encodes CASSPEGYYGYTF. The chain employs TRBV3-1 and TRBJ1-2; weak D call: TRBD1 (5 bases). CDR1 LGHDT and CDR2 YNNKEL come from the germline V gene (reference sequence). Trimming removed 4 bases from V and 3 bases from J, with 9 bases in between. This CDR3 spans 13 amino acids.

V gene TRBV29-1 combines with J gene TRBJ2-7; tentatively, D is TRBD1 (6 bases). The V end was cut by 1 base, the J end by 0 bases, with 13 bases between. This CDR3 contains 15 residues. Germline CDR1 is SQVTM and CDR2 is ANQGSEA. This CDR3 reads CSVEVDRSSSYEQYF. The CDR3 region has the DNA TGCAGCGTTGAAGTCGACAGGTCCAGCTCCTACGAGCAGTACTTC.

The chain is built from TRBV7-9 and TRBJ2-7; D perhaps matches TRBD2 (6 bases). Trimming removed 3 bases from V and 2 bases from J, with 11 bases in between. CDR3 length: 14 residues. Germline V gene lookup returns CDR1 SEHNR and CDR2 FQNEAQ (reference sequence). The CDR3 sequence: CASSLERRAYEQYF. In DNA, the CDR3 is TGTGCCAGCAGCTTGGAGCGGAGGGCCTACGAGCAGTACTTC. Drawing the rest from reference TRBV7-9 and TRBJ2-7, the complete variable domain is DTGVSQNPRHKITKRGQNVTFRCDPISEHNRLYWYRQTLGQGPEFLTYFQNEAQLEKSRLLSDRFSAERPKGSFSTLEIQRTEQGDSAMYLCASSLERRAYEQYFGPGTRLTVT.

This sequence joins TRBV6-2 or TRBV6-3 and TRBJ2-7; 9 nucleotides line up with TRBD2. The CDR3 length is 15 residues. V was clipped by 6 bases and J by 1 base; unmatched bases: 7. Germline loops: CDR1 MNHEY, CDR2 SVGEGT. The CDR3 loop is CASSLSGRRSYEQYF. The CDR3 DNA reads as TGTGCCAGCAGCCTCAGCGGGAGGAGATCCTACGAGCAGTACTTC.

This clonotype has just a few counts. The J gene is TRBJ2-3, the V gene TRBV4-2; D not resolved. Germline CDR1 reads LGHNA; CDR2 reads YNFKEQ. Trimming left V 7 bases short and J 0 bases short, with 11 bases between. The CDR3 totals 14 residues. CDR3 in amino acids: CASTAASSTDTQYF. In DNA form, the CDR3 reads TGTGCCAGCACCGCAGCGAGTAGCACAGATACGCAGTATTTT.

This clonotype occurred many times. This rearrangement joins TRBV20-1 to TRBJ2-2; possible D gene TRBD2, 5 bases. Germline CDR1 is DFQATT and CDR2 is SNEGSKA (reference sequence). Trimming shortened V by 1 base and J by 4 bases, and 13 bases separated the two germline ends. This CDR3 is 15 amino acids long. The CDR3 DNA follows: TGCAGTGCTAGAGGAGATAGCGTGTCCACCGGGGAGCTGTTTTTT. Residues: CSARGDSVSTGELFF.

V gene TRBV29-1 combines with J gene TRBJ2-2, with 8 bases matching TRBD1. The V and J ends lost 3 bases and 1 base, in that order; junction bases with no gene match: 7. The length of the CDR3 is 16 residues. In germline, CDR1 is SQVTM, CDR2 ANQGSEA. The CDR3 DNA reads TGCAGCGTTGAGGTCAGGGGGCAGGGGAACACCGGGGAGCTGTTTTTT. It encodes CSVEVRGQGNTGELFF.

This clonotype was recorded at least ten times. V gene TRBV10-3 combines with J gene TRBJ2-1; D remains ambiguous. Germline V lookup: CDR1 ENHRY, CDR2 SYGVKD. The CDR3 runs to 12 residues. V was trimmed by 3 bases and J by 7 bases, leaving 7 bases between them. The DNA of the CDR3 is TGTGCCATCAGTGAACGAGTAAATGAGCAGTTCTTC. Translated: CAISERVNEQFF.

V usage is TRBV5-8 and J usage is TRBJ1-1; D remains unclear. Germline-derived CDR1 and CDR2 are SGHTS and YDEGEE. The CDR3 runs 14 residues. V was pared by 1 base and J by 6 bases, with 13 bases between. The chain's CDR3 is CASSLRGSRAEAFF. DNA for the CDR3: TGTGCCAGCAGCTTGCGCGGCAGTAGGGCTGAAGCTTTCTTT. The full variable domain, its missing parts supplied by reference TRBV5-8 and TRBJ1-1, is EAGVTQSPTHLIKTRGQQATLRCSPISGHTSVYWYQQALGLGLQFLLWYDEGEERNRGNFPPRFSGRQFPNYSSELNVNALELEDSALYLCASSLRGSRAEAFFGQGTRLTVV.

This clonotype was counted between two and nine times. The DNA for the CDR3 is TGCAGTGCTAGAGATCTTAGCGGGAGTTCCACCGGGGAGCTGTTTTTT. Its protein product is CSARDLSGSSTGELFF. The chain links TRBV20-1 to TRBJ2-2, with 9 bases lining up with TRBD2. CDR1 and CDR2 (germline): DFQATT, SNEGSKA (reference sequence). The CDR3 is 16 amino acids. The V segment lost 0 bases and the J segment 4 bases; nucleotides outside the gene matches: 6.

There are a few counts of this clonotype. CDR3 protein: CSARDRVDTVEQYF. DNA for the CDR3: TGCAGTGCTAGAGATCGTGTCGATACGGTCGAGCAGTACTTC. V gene TRBV20-1 combines with J gene TRBJ2-7; no firm D call. Germline CDR1 DFQATT, CDR2 SNEGSKA (reference sequence). The CDR3 runs 14 residues. Trimming cost V 0 bases and J 6 bases, with 15 bases left between them.

The rearrangement joins TRBV20-1 to TRBJ2-2; D gene uncertain. This CDR3 is built from 13 residues. CDR1 and CDR2 from the germline V gene are DFQATT and SNEGSKA (reference sequence). Trimming removed 0 bases from V and 3 bases from J, with 5 bases in between. Written as DNA, the CDR3 is TGCAGTGCTAGAGATCCAGACACCGGGGAGCTGTTTTTT. Residues: CSARDPDTGELFF.

This clonotype was found a few times. J is TRBJ2-1 and V is TRBV6-5; D remains ambiguous. Germline V gene sequence: CDR1 MNHEY, CDR2 SVGAGI. This CDR3 has 11 residues. Trimming took 10 bases from V and 7 from J, leaving 11 bases between them. The CDR3 region has the DNA TGTGCCACCCACTGGGGAAATGAGCAGTTCTTC. It encodes CATHWGNEQFF.

V usage is TRBV24-1 and J usage is TRBJ2-2; D might be TRBD1 (6 bases). Germline loops: CDR1 KGHDR, CDR2 SFDVKD. Trimming took off 0 bases at V and 1 base at J, with 8 bases between the two ends. The CDR3 contains 16 residues. In nucleotides, the CDR3 is TGTGCCACCAGTGATTTGACCAGGGGGAACACCGGGGAGCTGTTTTTT. It yields the protein CATSDLTRGNTGELFF.

V usage is TRBV25-1 and J usage is TRBJ1-1; 7 nucleotides align to TRBD1. This CDR3 is 11 amino acids long. CDR1 MGHDK and CDR2 SYGVNS come from the germline V gene. V was clipped by 7 bases and J by 6 bases; unmatched bases: 2. CDR3 loop: CASIQGAEAFF. As DNA, the CDR3 is TGTGCCAGCATTCAGGGGGCTGAAGCTTTCTTT.

This rearrangement joins TRBV6-2 or TRBV6-3 to TRBJ2-3, with 10 positions matching TRBD2. The germline V gene has CDR1 MNHEY and CDR2 SVGEGT. Trimming cost V 6 bases and J 8 bases; bases outside gene matches: 11. CDR3 length equals 15 residues. The CDR3 reads CASSTAGGPSGTQYF. The CDR3, as DNA: TGTGCCAGCAGCACAGCGGGAGGGCCCTCGGGTACGCAGTATTTT.

This clonotype was counted between two and nine times. This chain joins TRBV28 and TRBJ2-7, with TRBD1 as a possible D gene (5 bases). V lost 1 base, J lost 2 bases, and 12 bases lay in between. CDR3 length: 15 amino acids. Germline CDR1 MDHEN, CDR2 SYDVKM. The CDR3 loop reads CASSLSSLGPYEQYF. CDR3 DNA sequence: TGTGCCAGCAGTTTATCTTCTTTGGGGCCCTACGAGCAGTACTTC.

CDR3 residues: CASSYDNSGANVLTF. The CDR3 DNA follows: TGTGCCAGCAGCTACGACAACTCTGGGGCCAACGTCCTGACTTTC. The chain recombines TRBV6-5 with TRBJ2-6; D unresolved. Per the germline V gene, CDR1 is MNHEY and CDR2 is SVGAGI. V lost 6 bases and J lost 0, with 9 bases in between. There are 15 residues in the CDR3.